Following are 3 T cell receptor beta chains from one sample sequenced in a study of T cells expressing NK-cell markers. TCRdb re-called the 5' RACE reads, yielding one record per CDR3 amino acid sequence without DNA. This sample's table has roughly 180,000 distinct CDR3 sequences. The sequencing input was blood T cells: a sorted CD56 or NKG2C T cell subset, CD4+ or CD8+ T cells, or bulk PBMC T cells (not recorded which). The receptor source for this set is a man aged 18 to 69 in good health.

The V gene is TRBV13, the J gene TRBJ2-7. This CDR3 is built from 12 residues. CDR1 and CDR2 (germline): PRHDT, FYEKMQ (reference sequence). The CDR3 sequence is CASSLTSGEQYF. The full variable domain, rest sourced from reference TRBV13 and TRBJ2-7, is AAGVIQSPRHLIKEKRETATLKCYPIPRHDTVYWYQQGPGQDPQFLISFYEKMQSDKGSIPDRFSAQQFSDYHSELNMSSLELGDSALYFCASSLTSGEQYFGPGTRLTVT.

The CDR3 sequence: CASSRLGTSGEETQYF. V usage is TRBV5-4 and J usage is TRBJ2-5; absent DNA, TCRdb's TRBD2 call cannot be checked. Looked up from germline, CDR1 is SGHNT and CDR2 is YYREEE (reference sequence). The CDR3 is 16 amino acids.

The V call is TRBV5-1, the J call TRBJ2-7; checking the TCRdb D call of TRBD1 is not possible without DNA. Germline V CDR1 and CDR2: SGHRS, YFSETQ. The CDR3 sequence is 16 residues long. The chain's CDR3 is CASSLAWDRRTYEQYF. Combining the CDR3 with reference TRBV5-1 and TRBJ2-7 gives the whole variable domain KAGVTQTPRYLIKTRGQQVTLSCSPISGHRSVSWYQQTPGQGLQFLFEYFSETQRNKGNFPGRFSGRQFSNSRSEMNVSTLELGDSALYLCASSLAWDRRTYEQYFGPGTRLTVT.